Presented here are 31 T cell receptor beta chains from one specimen sequenced in a study of CD8 T cells in Susac syndrome. Random hexamers were used to reverse transcribe an amount of about 0.45 to 1 ug RNA. TCRdb re-called the immunoSEQ multiplex PCR reads with MiXCR, one entry per CDR3 protein. The sample includes about 130,000 distinct CDR3 sequences, 85% to 95% of them seen just once. The sample consisted of CD8+ T cells from PBMCs. The receptors come from a human donor with Susac syndrome.

The J gene is TRBJ2-7, the V gene TRBV25-1, with 8 bases lining up with TRBD2. Per the germline V gene, CDR1 is MGHDK and CDR2 is SYGVNS. The CDR3 runs 15 residues. Trimming cost V 3 bases and J 1 base; bases outside gene matches: 5. CDR3 region: CASSEVLAGSYEQYF. The DNA of the CDR3 is TGTGCCAGCAGTGAGGTTTTAGCGGGGTCCTACGAGCAGTACTTC.

V usage is TRBV20-1 and J usage is TRBJ2-7; no definite D call. This CDR3 has 15 residues. Germline assignment: CDR1 DFQATT and CDR2 SNEGSKA (reference sequence). The V end lost 3 bases, the J end lost 5 bases, and 20 bases lay between the germline ends. The CDR3 DNA is TGCAGTGCTAGTGTCCGGGCTCGTGCCGGACACGAGCAGTACTTC. Translation: CSASVRARAGHEQYF.

The chain has TRBV20-1 and TRBJ1-1; the D gene is possibly TRBD1 (5 bases). CDR1 and CDR2 from the germline V gene are DFQATT and SNEGSKA (reference sequence). The CDR3 sequence is 15 residues long. Deletions cut 0 bases from V and 1 base from J, with 12 bases between. The CDR3 reads CSARDYNQGNTEAFF. The DNA of the CDR3 is TGCAGTGCTAGAGATTATAATCAGGGGAACACTGAAGCTTTCTTT.

The chain uses TRBV6-2 or TRBV6-3 and TRBJ2-3, with 7 bases aligning to TRBD2. The CDR3 totals 14 residues. J was trimmed by 4 bases and V by 4 bases; bases with no gene match: 5. Germline V lookup: CDR1 MNHEY, CDR2 SVGEGT. The CDR3 nucleotides read TGTGCCAGCAGTTGGGACTATTCCCCAGATACGCAGTATTTT. Protein product: CASSWDYSPDTQYF.

The chain carries TRBV9 and TRBJ2-1; 9 bases line up with TRBD1. V shed 2 bases and J 8 bases; nucleotides not matched to a gene: 14. Looked up from germline, CDR1 is SGDLS and CDR2 is YYNGEE. This CDR3 has 17 residues. The CDR3: CASSVNVYRTGVDEQFF. Written as DNA, the CDR3 is TGTGCCAGCAGCGTCAACGTCTACCGGACAGGGGTAGATGAGCAGTTCTTC. The variable domain in full, with the rest retrieved from reference TRBV9 and TRBJ2-1, is DSGVTQTPKHLITATGQRVTLRCSPRSGDLSVYWYQQSLDQGLQFLIQYYNGEERAKGNILERFSAQQFPDLHSELNLSSLELGDSALYFCASSVNVYRTGVDEQFFGPGTRLTVL.

This chain joins TRBV6-1 and TRBJ2-1; 9 bases agree with TRBD2. This CDR3 spans 15 amino acids. Germline V gene lookup returns CDR1 MNHNS and CDR2 SASEGT. Trimming at V came to 10 bases and at J to 3 bases, leaving 10 bases not matched to a gene. CDR3 DNA: TGTGCCATCCATTCCGGGACTAGCAGCTACAATGAGCAGTTCTTC. It yields the protein CAIHSGTSSYNEQFF.

This clonotype was seen a few times. The gene calls are TRBV12-3 or TRBV12-4 and TRBJ1-2, with D possibly TRBD1 on 6 matching bases. The CDR3 has 13 residues. Trimming removed 1 base from V and 6 bases from J, with 9 bases in between. CDR3 nucleotide sequence: TGTGCCAGCAGTTTAGGGTCAGGGGATGGCTACACCTTC. This gives the protein CASSLGSGDGYTF.

This chain uses TRBV3-1 with TRBJ2-5; 12 nucleotides align to TRBD2. The CDR3 is made up of 17 amino acids. CDR1 and CDR2 (germline): LGHDT, YNNKEL (reference sequence). V gave up 0 bases and J gave up 2 bases; unmatched junction bases: 4. As DNA, the CDR3 is TGTGCCAGCAGCCAAGACCGACTAGCGGGAGATCAAGAGACCCAGTACTTC. Translated: CASSQDRLAGDQETQYF.

The J gene is TRBJ1-5, the V gene TRBV30; 8 positions match TRBD1. CDR1 is GTSNPN and CDR2 is SVGIG in the germline V gene (reference sequence). There are 15 residues in the CDR3. Losses at the gene ends were 3 bases for V and 1 base for J; bases not matched to a gene: 5. This CDR3 is CAWRTTGGSNQPQHF. Written as DNA, the CDR3 is TGTGCCTGGAGAACCACAGGGGGGAGCAATCAGCCCCAGCATTTT.

This chain joins TRBV7-9 and TRBJ2-7; D is possibly TRBD2 (6 bases). V was cut by 7 bases and J by 7 bases, with 23 bases left in between. This CDR3 comprises 15 residues. From germline, CDR1 is SEHNR and CDR2 FQNEAQ (reference sequence). CDR3 coding DNA: TGTGCCAGCACCCCCGGTGGGGGAGGAAGGATGGAGCAGTACTTC. Translated: CASTPGGGGRMEQYF.

The chain carries TRBV24-1 and TRBJ2-5, with D maybe TRBD1 (5 bases). Germline V lookup: CDR1 KGHDR, CDR2 SFDVKD. Trimming shortened V by 1 base and J by 5 bases, and 16 bases separated the two germline ends. The CDR3 consists of 16 residues. The CDR3 spells CATSDFWGQDSETQYF. The DNA for the CDR3 is TGTGCCACCAGTGATTTCTGGGGCCAAGATTCGGAGACCCAGTACTTC.

The chain joins TRBV29-1 to TRBJ2-7, with 10 bases that match TRBD2. Trimming at V came to 7 bases and at J to 1 base, leaving 1 base not matched to a gene. The CDR3 totals 12 residues. Germline CDR1 is SQVTM and CDR2 is ANQGSEA. CDR3 sequence (DNA): TGCAGCGGGACTAGCGGATCCTACGAGCAGTACTTC. Its protein is CSGTSGSYEQYF.

This chain joins TRBV20-1 and TRBJ1-1; no reliable D call. Deletions cut 0 bases from V and 0 bases from J, with 8 bases between. This CDR3 has 14 amino acids. Germline V gene lookup returns CDR1 DFQATT and CDR2 SNEGSKA (reference sequence). The DNA for the CDR3 is TGCAGTGCTAGAGATCCGCGCGTGAACACTGAAGCTTTCTTT. This codes for CSARDPRVNTEAFF.

The chain recombines TRBV15 with TRBJ2-1, with a tentative D call TRBD1 (5 bases). Germline CDR1 reads LNHNV; CDR2 reads YYDKDF (reference sequence). V lost 8 bases and J 2 bases, leaving 10 bases between the germline ends. CDR3 size: 13 residues. The CDR3 here is CATGRGTYNEQFF. CDR3 nucleotide sequence: TGTGCCACCGGTAGGGGTACCTACAATGAGCAGTTCTTC.

The V and J genes are TRBV27 and TRBJ2-5, with TRBD1 matching 7 bases. Germline assignment: CDR1 MNHEY and CDR2 SMNVEV (reference sequence). This CDR3 is built from 15 residues. Losses at the gene ends were 3 bases for V and 4 bases for J; bases not matched to a gene: 8. CDR3 nucleotides: TGTGCCAGCAGTTTCAACGCAGGGGGTTCAGAGACCCAGTACTTC. This codes for CASSFNAGGSETQYF.

This sequence joins TRBV13 and TRBJ2-3; possible D gene TRBD2, 5 bases. The germline V and J ends were trimmed by 4 bases and 6 bases, with 17 bases remaining between them. The CDR3 has 15 amino acids. Germline CDR1 is PRHDT and CDR2 is FYEKMQ (reference sequence). CDR3 loop: CASSSGINVVDTQYF. The CDR3 DNA follows: TGTGCCAGCAGCTCCGGGATTAACGTTGTGGATACGCAGTATTTT.

The chain links TRBV24-1 to TRBJ2-2; D call uncertain. This CDR3 comprises 13 residues. V lost 7 bases and J 2 bases, leaving 7 bases between the germline ends. CDR1 is KGHDR, CDR2 SFDVKD, per germline. CDR3 DNA: TGTGCCACCAGGCCCCCAAACACCGGGGAGCTGTTTTTT. It is translated as CATRPPNTGELFF.

This chain uses TRBV29-1 with TRBJ2-2; unclear D gene. Trimming shortened V by 1 base and J by 6 bases, and 6 bases separated the two germline ends. CDR3 length equals 12 residues. CDR1 is SQVTM, CDR2 ANQGSEA, per germline. For the CDR3, the DNA is TGCAGCGTTGAAGTAGTTGCCGGGGAGCTGTTTTTT. Protein sequence: CSVEVVAGELFF.

This clonotype was detected only once. This rearrangement joins TRBV6-5 to TRBJ1-2, with 7 nucleotides matching TRBD1. Germline CDR1 MNHEY, CDR2 SVGAGI. The junction had 7 bases not matched to a gene; V was cut back by 6 bases and J by 6 bases. The CDR3 has 13 residues. The DNA of the CDR3 is TGTGCCAGCAGCTCGACAGGGTACCATGGCTACACCTTC. Its protein is CASSSTGYHGYTF.

The V call is TRBV28, the J call TRBJ2-7; D not certain. V shed 3 bases and J shed 0 bases, with 6 bases lying between them. The germline gives CDR1 MDHEN, CDR2 SYDVKM. The CDR3 covers 13 residues. CDR3 coding DNA: TGTGCCAGCAGTTTTCATAGCTCCTACGAGCAGTACTTC. Translation gives CASSFHSSYEQYF.

CDR3 sequence (DNA): TGTGCCAGCAGTTTTGGGCTCTCTAGCAATCAGCCCCAGCATTTT. It is translated as CASSFGLSSNQPQHF. The J gene is TRBJ1-5, the V gene TRBV27; D is unresolved. The CDR3 extends over 15 amino acids. The V end lost 3 bases, the J end lost 0 bases, and 9 bases lay between the germline ends. Germline CDR1 reads MNHEY; CDR2 reads SMNVEV (reference sequence).

The rearrangement uses TRBV4-2 and TRBJ2-2; D remains unclear. Per the germline V gene, CDR1 is LGHNA and CDR2 is YNFKEQ. This CDR3 region has 14 residues. The V end lost 0 bases, the J end lost 6 bases, and 8 bases lay between the germline ends. The CDR3 region has the DNA TGTGCCAGCAGCCAAGATCCCCCAGCCGGGGAGCTGTTTTTT. This sequence encodes CASSQDPPAGELFF.

J is TRBJ2-5 and V is TRBV9; D may match TRBD1 or TRBD2 (7 bases each). CDR3 size: 16 residues. CDR1 and CDR2 (germline): SGDLS, YYNGEE. The V and J ends lost 3 bases and 4 bases respectively, with 19 bases between them. In DNA, the CDR3 is TGTGCCAGCAGCGAGCGGGGAGGGGGCAGAGGAGAGACCCAGTACTTC. Translation: CASSERGGGRGETQYF.

As regards this clonotype: Germline and junction disagree at one end, which may indicate a read error. The rearrangement joins TRBV20-1 to TRBJ2-1; TRBD2 matches at 9 bases. The CDR3 totals 15 residues. Germline V CDR1 and CDR2: DFQATT, SNEGSKA (reference sequence). The CDR3 sequence is CSPRHSGSEINEQFF. DNA of the CDR3: TGCAGTCCTAGACATAGCGGGAGTGAGATTAATGAGCAGTTCTTC.

The chain uses TRBV6-4 and TRBJ1-5; TRBD1 might be the D (5 bases). The CDR3 length is 15 residues. Trimming shortened V by 6 bases and J by 1 base, and 13 bases separated the two germline ends. The germline V gene encodes CDR1 MRHNA and CDR2 SNTAGT. The CDR3 sequence: CASSCRGRSNQPQHF. The CDR3 DNA reads TGTGCCAGCAGCTGTAGGGGCAGAAGCAATCAGCCCCAGCATTTT.

V is TRBV7-3 and J is TRBJ2-7; perhaps TRBD2 as D (5 bases). Germline V CDR1 and CDR2: SGHTA, FQGTGA. V was shortened by 0 bases and J by 5 bases, with 11 bases between the two germline ends. This CDR3 has 14 amino acids. CDR3 DNA sequence: TGTGCCAGCAGCTTAACGGGAGCGGTACACGAGCAGTACTTC. Its translation: CASSLTGAVHEQYF.

CDR3 bases: TGTGCCAGCAGTTTGGGAGGGGGTACGCCCCAGCATTTT. Protein sequence: CASSLGGGTPQHF. This chain connects TRBV25-1 to TRBJ1-5, with a possible D match to TRBD1 (6 bases). Between the trimmed V and J ends, which lost 5 bases and 9 bases, there was a span of 14 bases. Germline values: CDR1 MGHDK, CDR2 SYGVNS. This CDR3 spans 13 amino acids. Supplemented by reference TRBV25-1 and TRBJ1-5, the full variable domain reads EADIYQTPRYLVIGTGKKITLECSQTMGHDKMYWYQQDPGMELHLIHYSYGVNSTEKGDLSSESTVSRIRTEHFPLTLESARPSHTSQYLCASSLGGGTPQHFGDGTRLSIL.

This CDR3 is CSAREWVRQGSPGAYEQYF. The CDR3 DNA sequence: TGCAGTGCTAGAGAGTGGGTCAGGCAGGGATCTCCCGGGGCCTACGAGCAGTACTTC. The rearrangement links TRBV20-1 to TRBJ2-7, with D possibly being TRBD1 or TRBD2 (5 bases each). The germline gives CDR1 DFQATT, CDR2 SNEGSKA (reference sequence). There are 19 residues in the CDR3. The V and J ends lost 0 bases and 2 bases respectively, with 26 bases between them.

The gene calls are TRBV5-4 and TRBJ1-2, with TRBD1 identical over 9 bases. The germline gives CDR1 SGHNT, CDR2 YYREEE (reference sequence). The V gene end was trimmed by 8 bases and the J gene end by 5 bases; junction bases not matched to a gene: 10. The CDR3 has 14 amino acids. The CDR3 loop reads CASSRTGERYGYTF. CDR3 nucleotides: TGTGCCAGTTCAAGGACAGGGGAGAGATATGGCTACACCTTC.

The chain has TRBV12-3 or TRBV12-4 and TRBJ2-3; D unresolved. This CDR3 is built from 12 residues. V was clipped by 6 bases and J by 6 bases, with 10 bases between them. CDR3 region: CASSDGRDTQYF. For the CDR3, the DNA is TGTGCCAGCAGCGATGGACGGGATACGCAGTATTTT.

CDR3 sequence: CASSEEVEQFF. The CDR3 nucleotides are TGTGCCAGCAGTGAGGAGGTGGAGCAGTTCTTC. The rearrangement uses TRBV2 and TRBJ2-1, with D perhaps TRBD2 (5 bases). V lost 3 bases, J lost 10 bases, and 7 bases lay in between. There are 11 residues in the CDR3. Germline V gene lookup returns CDR1 SNHLY and CDR2 FYNNEI.